This is a list of T cell receptor beta chains from one sample in a study of cytomegalovirus exposure and HLA in healthy donors. Profiled with immunoSEQ multiplex PCR; TCRdb holds only in-frame clones, not every one. The table has more than 95,000 clones, just under 75% seen once. The sample consisted of PBMCs. The receptors were gathered from a man aged 60 to 69 in good health and CMV-seropositive. Both conserved end residues are part of each CDR3. A row's size may be missing; if present it is once, few, many or a size class.

CDR3	size	V	J
CASSQPDRAVGAFF	.	TRBV4-1	TRBJ1-1
CASSVRGENTGELFF	.	TRBV9	TRBJ2-2
CASSPLQDTDTQYF	few	TRBV18	TRBJ2-3
CASSLLSRSNTEAFF	.	TRBV5-4	TRBJ1-1
CATVSSGANVLTF	.	TRBV6-1	TRBJ2-6
CASSPRTGDLTDTQYF	.	TRBV18	TRBJ2-3
CASSIGGDYGYTF	.	TRBV19	TRBJ1-2
CASSYPGREAFF	.	TRBV6-5	TRBJ1-1
CASSLARLGDTQYF	.	TRBV5-1	TRBJ2-3
CASTETGPIFMDTEAFF	few	TRBV7-9	TRBJ1-1
CATSRDGRVLNF	few	TRBV15	TRBJ1-5
CASSQGSEGGYTGELFF	.	TRBV4-1	TRBJ2-2
CASMRSSYNEQFF	.	TRBV2	TRBJ2-1
CASSRAGIEPQHF	.	TRBV27	TRBJ1-5
CASSLNLIYRKKQETQYF	.	TRBV28	TRBJ2-5
CAISPSRDEQFF	few	TRBV10-3	TRBJ2-1
CASRSRIRDSTAQYF	.	TRBV2	TRBJ2-5
CASLPAGGWNTEAFF	.	TRBV4-1	TRBJ1-1
CASSERQGRHTIYF	.	TRBV2	TRBJ1-3
CASEGGPLNTGELFF	.	TRBV28	TRBJ2-2
CSGGTGNTEAFF	.	TRBV29-1	TRBJ1-1
CASTPDRAWTEAFF	.	TRBV19	TRBJ1-1
CASSLGRGGRETQYF	.	TRBV5-4	TRBJ2-5
CASSELAGGDEQFF	.	TRBV2	TRBJ2-1